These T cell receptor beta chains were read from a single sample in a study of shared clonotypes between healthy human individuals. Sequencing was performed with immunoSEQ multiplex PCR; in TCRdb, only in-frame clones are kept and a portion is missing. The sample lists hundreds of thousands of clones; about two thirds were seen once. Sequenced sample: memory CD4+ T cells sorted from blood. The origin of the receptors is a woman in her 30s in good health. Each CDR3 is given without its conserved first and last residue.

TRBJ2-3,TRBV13,ASSLGPTGSTDTQY
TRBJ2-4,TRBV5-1,ASSPAVSGSGNIQY
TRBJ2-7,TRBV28,ASREISGNSYEQY
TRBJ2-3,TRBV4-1,ASSQAHRAQPDTQY
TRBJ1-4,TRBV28,ASSLAPRVEEKLF
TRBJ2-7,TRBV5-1,ASSFLGAYEQY
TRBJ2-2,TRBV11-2,ASTEGRDTGELF
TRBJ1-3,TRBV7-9,ASSLASSGNTIY
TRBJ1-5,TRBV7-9,ASSREANQPQH
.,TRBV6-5,ASRPDRGHFYEQY
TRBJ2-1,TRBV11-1,ASSSRQNNEQF
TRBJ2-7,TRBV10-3,AISESNSATYEQY
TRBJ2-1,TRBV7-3,ASSQDRGDYNEQF
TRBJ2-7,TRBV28,ASSLTGGIDEQY
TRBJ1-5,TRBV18,ASSQGMNQPQH
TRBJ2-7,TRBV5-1,ASSLVAGGPDEQY
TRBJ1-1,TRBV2,AGNRGDTEAF
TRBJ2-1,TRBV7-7,ASSWTSGSNNEQF
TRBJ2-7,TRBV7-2,ASSLEAGPSYEQY
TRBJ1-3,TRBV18,ASSETGSSGNTIY
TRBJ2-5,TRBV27,ASSSGTSGRETQY
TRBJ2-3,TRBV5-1,ASSLGVRAARDTQY
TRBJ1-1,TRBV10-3,AISESILGSGPSEAF
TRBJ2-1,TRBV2,ASSEGLARRDEQF
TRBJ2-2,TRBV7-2,ASSSDLLAANTGELF
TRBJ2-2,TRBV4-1,ASSQTRGGELF
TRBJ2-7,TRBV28,ASSTIGTGPYEQY